This T cell receptor (beta chain) was recorded in a study of blood T cell repertoires in COVID-19. Study details: The United States, Italy and Spain supplied acute and convalescent COVID-19 samples. PBMCs, B-cell-depleted T cells, or T cells provided the cDNA or gDNA that made up the material.

Original analysis: Estimates of nucleated cell counts were drawn from the amplification of reference gene primers. The repertoire was sequenced with immunoSEQ multiplex PCR; TCRdb's copy has only in-frame clones and lacks some. The V and J calls and clone size were taken over from that table, and D and trimming were inferred from the DNA. The sample comprises about 180,000 clones, 85% to 95% of which are singletons, and 0.5% to 0.55% rests with the top ten. The sample taken for sequencing was peripheral blood. The clonotype was recovered from a man aged 50 to 60 with acute or convalescent COVID-19.

The CDR3 DNA is TGTGCCATCAGTGCTAGCGGGGGTCTGAACACCGGGGAGCTGTTTTTT. This translates into CAISASGGLNTGELFF. V gene TRBV10-3 combines with J gene TRBJ2-2; 10 bases are shared with TRBD2. The CDR3 consists of 16 residues. Trimming at V came to 4 bases and at J to 1 base, leaving 3 bases not matched to a gene. Germline CDR1 is ENHRY and CDR2 is SYGVKD.